The entry that follows covers one T cell receptor (beta chain) sequence. One end of the junction is discordant with germline, which a read error may explain. Germline lookup yields CDR1 SSHAT and CDR2 FNYEAQ (reference sequence). The CDR3 consists of 15 residues. Per the study methods: Estimation of nucleated cell counts relied on the amplification of reference gene primers. Libraries were prepared by immunoSEQ multiplex PCR; TCRdb keeps only in-frame clonotypes and omits some of them. D and trimming were read from the DNA, whereas the V and J calls and clone size are those reported in that table. The data contain approximately 110,000 clones, 83% of them singletons. This sample is part of a study of blood T cell repertoires in COVID-19. Study at large: Acute and convalescent COVID-19 specimens originated in the United States, Italy and Spain. Sources were T cells, B-cell-depleted T cells, or PBMCs; the material itself was cDNA or gDNA.

This clonotype was obtained from a woman aged 55-70 years with acute or convalescent COVID-19. The sequencing input was peripheral blood. The V call is TRBV7-7, the J call TRBJ2-2, with 9 positions matching TRBD2. CDR3 nucleotide sequence: TGTGCTAGCAGCTTAGTAGCGGGAGTAGGCGGGGAGCTGTTTTTT. Amino acids: CASSLVAGVGGELFF.